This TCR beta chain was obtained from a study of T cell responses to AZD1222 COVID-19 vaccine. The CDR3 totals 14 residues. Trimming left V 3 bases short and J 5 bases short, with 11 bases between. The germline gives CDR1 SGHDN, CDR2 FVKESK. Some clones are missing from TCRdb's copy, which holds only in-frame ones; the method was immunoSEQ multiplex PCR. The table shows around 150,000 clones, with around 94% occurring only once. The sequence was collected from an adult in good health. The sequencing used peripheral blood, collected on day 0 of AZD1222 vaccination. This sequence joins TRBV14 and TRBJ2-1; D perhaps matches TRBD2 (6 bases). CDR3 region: CASSHLGSDNEQFF. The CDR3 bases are TGTGCCAGCAGCCATCTCGGGAGCGACAATGAGCAGTTCTTC.